These 5 T cell receptor beta chains share one sample of origin, sequenced in a study of PD-1 blockade in classical Hodgkin lymphoma (TCRdb year 2020). According to the study, the label for this sample's time point signals: cycle 2 day 1 (C2D1) of nivolumab. All trial patients had relapsed after autologous stem cell transplantation, with cohorts A, B and C differing in prior brentuximab vedotin exposure. Library preparation used the immunoSEQ multiplex PCR assay. TCRdb re-hosts the immuneACCESS table, in-frame sequences only. Its copies lack some clones; in the studies checked, an unresolved V gene accounts for under half of them, and the cause for the rest is not known. The sample includes approximately 20,000 clones, with around 80% observed a single time. 15% to 20% of the sample goes to the ten largest clones. Material: peripheral blood mononuclear cells (PBMCs), obtained before the second cycle of nivolumab. The origin of the receptors is a human donor with classical Hodgkin lymphoma.

J is TRBJ1-4 and V is TRBV2; TRBD1 is a possible D gene (5 bases). Germline values: CDR1 SNHLY, CDR2 FYNNEI. Trimming pared 1 base from V and 7 bases from J, leaving 13 bases between. The CDR3 totals 15 residues. CDR3 amino acids: CASSEDWGWGEKLFF. CDR3 sequence (DNA): TGTGCCAGCAGTGAAGACTGGGGCTGGGGTGAAAAACTGTTTTTT.

The chain employs TRBV19 and TRBJ1-5, with D perhaps TRBD1 (5 bases). This CDR3 is 13 amino acids long. V was cut by 4 bases and J by 7 bases, with 11 bases left in between. From germline, CDR1 is LNHDA and CDR2 SQIVND (reference sequence). The CDR3: CASSRGPPQPQHF. Written as DNA, the CDR3 is TGTGCCAGTAGTAGGGGCCCCCCCCAGCCCCAGCATTTT.

CDR3 coding DNA: TGCAGCGTCGGACAGGGCCGGCAGGACTATGGCTACACCTTC. It specifies CSVGQGRQDYGYTF. The chain employs TRBV29-1 and TRBJ1-2, with TRBD1 matching 8 bases. The CDR3 loop spans 14 amino acids. Unmatched junction bases numbered 9, after V lost 6 bases and J lost 3 bases. Germline loops: CDR1 SQVTM, CDR2 ANQGSEA. The whole variable domain, remainder taken from reference TRBV29-1 and TRBJ1-2, is SAVISQKPSRDICQRGTSLTIQCQVDSQVTMMFWYRQQPGQSLTLIATANQGSEATYESGFVIDKFPISRPNLTFSTLTVSNMSPEDSSIYLCSVGQGRQDYGYTFGSGTRLTVV.

The genes are TRBV10-3 and TRBJ2-3, with 8 bases that match TRBD1. Germline V gene lookup returns CDR1 ENHRY and CDR2 SYGVKD. V was pared by 10 bases and J by 4 bases, with 10 bases of the junction left unmatched. This CDR3 spans 14 amino acids. The CDR3 here is CATLDSQGADTQYF. For the CDR3, the DNA is TGTGCCACACTCGATTCACAGGGGGCAGATACGCAGTATTTT.

The chain joins TRBV5-5 to TRBJ1-1; 12 positions agree with TRBD1. CDR1 and CDR2 from the germline V gene are SGHKS and YYEKEE (reference sequence). This CDR3 has 15 amino acids. With 4 bases clipped from V and 4 bases from J, the junction kept 5 bases outside the gene matches. For the CDR3, the DNA is TGTGCCAGCAGCCGGGACAGGGGGCAGTTCACTGAAGCTTTCTTT. It codes for CASSRDRGQFTEAFF.